Listed here are 14 T cell receptor beta chains from one sample, sequenced in a study of response to subunit inactivated influenza vaccine (dated by TCRdb to 2017 to 2018). Preparation of the library involved RT-PCR. The sample was run on an Illumina HiSeq 2500. The public reads were reanalyzed by TCRdb: fastp trimming at Q25, MiXCR alignment, in-frame beta chains only. Identical CDR3 proteins give one entry, which carries the most common genes and DNA. Across this sample there are about 650,000 distinct CDR3 sequences, with about 15% seen only once. The ten biggest clones cover around 10% of the sample. The sequencing here drew on PBMCs from blood, taken less than 13 days after vaccination. The receptors were gathered from a man over 45 who received an inactivated influenza vaccine. Donor details come from another sample of the same person, matched by shared clones.

The gene calls are TRBV5-1 and TRBJ2-2; 7 nucleotides align to TRBD1. CDR1 and CDR2 (germline): SGHRS, YFSETQ. V shed 5 bases and J 0 bases; nucleotides not matched to a gene: 4. CDR3 length equals 15 residues. DNA for the CDR3: TGCGCCAGCAGGCAGGGACAGTCGAACACCGGGGAGCTGTTTTTT. This gives the protein CASRQGQSNTGELFF.

V and J are TRBV29-1 and TRBJ2-1, with 9 bases lining up with TRBD1. Germline loops: CDR1 SQVTM, CDR2 ANQGSEA. This CDR3 spans 15 amino acids. The V segment lost 0 bases and the J segment 5 bases; nucleotides outside the gene matches: 5. The CDR3 bases are TGCAGCGTTGAAGAACTGGGACAGGGAAACAATGAGCAGTTCTTC. This encodes CSVEELGQGNNEQFF.

The gene calls are TRBV4-1 and TRBJ2-2; 7 bases fit TRBD2. Germline lookup yields CDR1 MGHRA and CDR2 YSYEKL. The CDR3 contains 15 residues. Losses at the gene ends were 4 bases for V and 2 bases for J; bases not matched to a gene: 4. CDR3 nucleotide sequence: TGCGCCAGCAGCCGGGGACTACTCAACACCGGGGAGCTGTTTTTT. Amino acid sequence: CASSRGLLNTGELFF.

This clonotype was seen more than once but under ten times. J is TRBJ2-4 and V is TRBV6-5, with D hard to call. V shed 0 bases and J shed 3 bases, with 18 bases lying between them. This CDR3 spans 18 amino acids. Germline V lookup: CDR1 MNHEY, CDR2 SVGAGI. This chain's CDR3 is CASSYSITLGIGKNIQYF. In nucleotides, the CDR3 is TGTGCCAGCAGTTACTCGATTACGTTAGGTATCGGCAAAAACATTCAGTACTTC.

This clonotype was detected ten times or more. The V gene is TRBV4-3, the J gene TRBJ2-7, with D hard to call. Germline assignment: CDR1 LGHNA and CDR2 YSLEER. This CDR3 region has 15 residues. Trimming cost V 1 base and J 5 bases, with 15 bases left between them. CDR3 nucleotide sequence: TGCGCCAGCAGCCAAGGTCGAGCCTTAAACCACGAGCAGTACTTC. It specifies CASSQGRALNHEQYF.

The V and J genes are TRBV4-1 and TRBJ2-1; a weak D match, TRBD2 (5 bases). The V end lost 0 bases, the J end lost 8 bases, and 17 bases lay between the germline ends. This CDR3 has 16 amino acids. From germline, CDR1 is MGHRA and CDR2 YSYEKL. The DNA for the CDR3 is TGCGCCAGCAGCCAAGAAGGTTTGGCACTAGACTATGAGCAGTTCTTC. It is translated as CASSQEGLALDYEQFF.

This clonotype was counted only a few times. The chain carries TRBV15 and TRBJ2-5; weak D call: TRBD1 (6 bases). In germline, CDR1 is LNHNV, CDR2 YYDKDF (reference sequence). The V and J ends lost 3 bases and 0 bases respectively, with 8 bases between them. This CDR3 contains 14 residues. The CDR3 region has the DNA TGTGCCACCAGCAGCAGGGGTTACCAAGAGACCCAGTACTTC. This sequence encodes CATSSRGYQETQYF. The full variable domain, in which reference TRBV15 and TRBJ2-5 provide the parts outside the CDR3, is DAMVIQNPRYQVTQFGKPVTLSCSQTLNHNVMYWYQQKSSQAPKLLFHYYDKDFNNEADTPDNFQSRRPNTSFCFLDIRSPGLGDTAMYLCATSSRGYQETQYFGPGTRLLVL.

The chain carries TRBV20-1 and TRBJ1-5; 7 positions agree with TRBD1. Per germline, CDR1 DFQATT and CDR2 SNEGSKA (reference sequence). V lost 3 bases and J lost 5; bases outside the gene matches: 4. The CDR3 sequence is 13 residues long. CDR3 DNA: TGCAGTGCTAGCGCAGGGGGGGATCAGCCCCAGCATTTT. As protein: CSASAGGDQPQHF.

The chain is built from TRBV20-1 and TRBJ2-7; no firm D call. CDR3 length equals 12 residues. Germline-derived CDR1 and CDR2 are DFQATT and SNEGSKA (reference sequence). The ends were cut back, 4 bases at V and 5 bases at J, with 12 bases in the middle. The CDR3 sequence is CSAKPGINEQYF. The CDR3 DNA sequence: TGCAGTGCTAAACCAGGAATTAACGAGCAGTACTTC.

This clonotype was observed once. The chain employs TRBV27 and TRBJ2-7; D may be TRBD1 (6 bases). CDR1 is MNHEY and CDR2 is SMNVEV in the germline V gene (reference sequence). This CDR3 region has 13 residues. Trimming took off 7 bases at V and 1 base at J, with 11 bases between the two ends. The CDR3 reads CASKATGSYEQYF. CDR3 nucleotides: TGTGCCAGCAAAGCAACAGGGTCCTACGAGCAGTACTTC.

This clonotype was counted only a few times. The rearrangement uses TRBV19 and TRBJ2-1; TRBD2 matches 10 bases. The ends lost 3 bases at V and 6 bases at J; junction bases unmatched: 5. Germline CDR1 reads LNHDA; CDR2 reads SQIVND (reference sequence). This CDR3 has 15 amino acids. The CDR3 sequence is CASSIFPSGSNEQFF. CDR3 coding DNA: TGTGCCAGTAGTATTTTTCCTAGCGGGAGCAATGAGCAGTTCTTC.

This clonotype was seen a few times. J is TRBJ2-7 and V is TRBV5-1; 7 bases map to TRBD1. The germline gives CDR1 SGHRS, CDR2 YFSETQ. J gave up 0 bases and V 4 bases, and 7 bases lay outside the gene matches. The CDR3 loop spans 15 amino acids. The CDR3 region has the DNA TGCGCCAGCAGCACCAGACAGGGTAGCTCCTACGAGCAGTACTTC. Translation: CASSTRQGSSYEQYF. Full variable domain (outside the CDR3, taken from reference TRBV5-1 and TRBJ2-7): KAGVTQTPRYLIKTRGQQVTLSCSPISGHRSVSWYQQTPGQGLQFLFEYFSETQRNKGNFPGRFSGRQFSNSRSEMNVSTLELGDSALYLCASSTRQGSSYEQYFGPGTRLTVT.

The chain recombines TRBV6-1 with TRBJ2-5; the D gene could be TRBD1 or TRBD2 (5 bases each). Per the germline V gene, CDR1 is MNHNS and CDR2 is SASEGT. The CDR3 has 12 amino acids. V lost 4 bases and J lost 6, with 9 bases in between. The CDR3 bases are TGTGCCAGCAGTGGGGGGAAGCAGACCCAGTACTTC. Residues: CASSGGKQTQYF.

This chain uses TRBV12-3 or TRBV12-4 with TRBJ2-4; possible D gene TRBD1, 6 bases. This CDR3 region has 15 residues. V was shortened by 7 bases and J by 3 bases, with 16 bases between the two germline ends. The CDR3 nucleotides read TGTGCCAGCACCAACACCCGAGGGGGCAAAAACATTCAGTACTTC. Translating gives CASTNTRGGKNIQYF.